Below, one T cell receptor (beta chain) is given with its context. Antigen unknown. This entry is derived from a study of T cell repertoires in cytomegalovirus infection. Study information: From public TCR beta signatures came an indication of both CMV infection and matching HLA type.

Using its own MiXCR run on the reads, TCRdb lists one record per CDR3 protein. The sample holds roughly 280,000 distinct CDR3 sequences, 8% to 9.5% seen once. Regarding the study as a whole: Dominating the ex vivo response were TCR beta clonotypes that were CMV-specific and HLA-C-restricted.

J gave up 7 bases and V 2 bases, and 11 bases lay outside the gene matches. The CDR3 consists of 17 residues. The germline V gene encodes CDR1 DFQATT and CDR2 SNEGSKA (reference sequence). This chain connects TRBV20-1 to TRBJ1-6, with 10 bases identical to TRBD1. What was sequenced was PBMCs. The receptor was isolated from a human donor in good health (CMV status not recorded). Some clones in this sample may be carry-over from other donors' samples. DNA for the CDR3: TGCAGTGCTAGAAGGGGACAGGGGATGGGATCGAATTCACCCCTCCACTTT. As protein: CSARRGQGMGSNSPLHF.